Below, 11 T cell receptor beta chains from the same sample are listed, as sequenced in a study of Graves' ophthalmopathy and Graves' hyperthyroidism. As the template, RNA transcripts were used to amplify TCR beta CDR3 regions. An initial RT-PCR round employing HTBI primers preceded a second-round multiplex PCR. Via MiXCR, TCRdb re-called the multiplex PCR reads, giving one row per CDR3 protein. The data contain some 1.1 million distinct CDR3 sequences, less than 45% of them seen just once; the ten biggest clones take up 11%. The sample comprised peripheral blood or thyroid tissue (not recorded which). The receptor source for this set is an adult man with Graves' hyperthyroidism.

This clonotype has at least ten counts. The chain couples TRBV5-1 to TRBJ1-2; perhaps TRBD1 as D (5 bases). This CDR3 region has 15 residues. Trimming left V 9 bases short and J 3 bases short, with 21 bases between. Germline V gene data show CDR1 as SGHRS and CDR2 as YFSETQ. CDR3 nucleotides: TGCGCCACCGGGACTGGGGGGAGCAGGGACTATGGCTACACCTTC. Amino acids: CATGTGGSRDYGYTF.

CDR3 bases: TGTGCCAGCAAGGCGGGACAGGGCACAGATACGCAGTATTTT. Translation gives CASKAGQGTDTQYF. The genes are TRBV2 and TRBJ2-3; 8 bases match TRBD1. The CDR3 covers 14 residues. Germline CDR1 and CDR2: SNHLY and FYNNEI. J lost 1 base, V lost 7 bases, and 4 bases had no gene match.

This CDR3 reads CASRAGTSDIQYF. The CDR3 region has the DNA TGTGCCAGCAGGGCCGGGACTAGCGACATACAGTACTTC. The rearrangement joins TRBV12-3 or TRBV12-4 to TRBJ2-5, with 10 positions matching TRBD2. After removal of 6 bases from V and 11 bases from J, the junction contained 9 bases not matched to a gene. The CDR3 covers 13 residues.

This chain connects TRBV12-3 or TRBV12-4 to TRBJ2-7, with 7 bases lining up with TRBD1. V trimming: 7 bases; J trimming: 2 bases; junction bases outside the gene matches: 8. The CDR3 sequence is 14 residues long. This CDR3 reads CASTTQGSPYEQYF. CDR3 nucleotides: TGTGCCAGCACTACACAGGGGTCTCCCTACGAGCAGTACTTC.

This clonotype was detected many times. The CDR3 bases are TGTGCCAGCAGCGTTTTTCGACTAGCAGCTCAAGAGACCCAGTACTTC. It codes for CASSVFRLAAQETQYF. V is TRBV2 and J is TRBJ2-5, with 7 bases aligning to TRBD2. The V gene end was trimmed by 6 bases and the J gene end by 2 bases; junction bases not matched to a gene: 12. Germline V gene lookup returns CDR1 SNHLY and CDR2 FYNNEI. The CDR3 is 16 residues long.

This clonotype has at least ten counts. The chain uses TRBV29-1 and TRBJ2-5; D tentatively fits TRBD1 or TRBD2 (5 bases each). The CDR3 is made up of 14 amino acids. Germline V CDR1 and CDR2: SQVTM, ANQGSEA. V was trimmed by 4 bases and J by 4 bases, leaving 16 bases between them. The DNA of the CDR3 is TGCAGCGTTGCGAGGACCCCCGGGGCAGAGACCCAGTACTTC. It is translated as CSVARTPGAETQYF.

This chain connects TRBV7-2 to TRBJ1-5; no reliable D call. The CDR3 extends over 14 amino acids. V shed 5 bases and J shed 8 bases, with 16 bases lying between them. Germline CDR1 is SGHTA and CDR2 is FQGNSA. The CDR3 region is CASSPARSDEPQHF. The CDR3 nucleotides read TGTGCCAGCAGCCCAGCCCGTAGCGATGAGCCCCAGCATTTT.

A few counts support this clonotype. This sequence joins TRBV3-1 and TRBJ1-2; D gene unclear. The CDR3 spans 14 residues. Trimming took 4 bases from V and 4 from J, leaving 13 bases between them. Germline V CDR1 and CDR2: LGHDT, YNNKEL (reference sequence). The CDR3: CASSPTPPVYGYTF. CDR3 bases: TGTGCCAGCAGCCCAACCCCTCCCGTCTATGGCTACACCTTC.

V usage is TRBV25-1 and J usage is TRBJ1-6; 7 bases agree with TRBD1. Per germline, CDR1 MGHDK and CDR2 SYGVNS. The CDR3 is made up of 16 amino acids. V was clipped by 3 bases and J by 9 bases; unmatched bases: 11. The CDR3 loop is CASSDPTGNVGSPLHF. The CDR3 DNA follows: TGTGCCAGCAGTGACCCGACAGGGAATGTTGGTTCACCCCTCCACTTT.

This clonotype was observed at least ten times. The CDR3 DNA is TGTGCCAGTAGTATATCACGCCAGCCCCAGCATTTT. Translation: CASSISRQPQHF. The chain has TRBV19 and TRBJ1-5; no clear D gene. Trimming took 2 bases from V and 7 from J, leaving 6 bases between them. Looked up from germline, CDR1 is LNHDA and CDR2 is SQIVND (reference sequence). The CDR3 has 12 residues.

This rearrangement joins TRBV7-8 to TRBJ2-3; D may be TRBD1 (6 bases). CDR1 and CDR2 from the germline V gene are SGHVS and FQNEAQ. The CDR3 sequence is 13 residues long. Between the trimmed V and J ends, which lost 1 base and 11 bases, there was a span of 13 bases. CDR3 sequence: CASSLVGTQEQYF. CDR3 nucleotides: TGTGCCAGCAGCTTAGTCGGGACACAGGAGCAGTATTTT.